The present entry profiles one T cell receptor beta chain with its context. This record comes from a study of blood T cell repertoires in COVID-19. Germline lookup yields CDR1 LGHNA and CDR2 YNFKEQ. V lost 3 bases, J lost 6 bases, and 15 bases lay in between. CDR3 length: 14 residues. This table comes from immunoSEQ multiplex PCR, and its TCRdb copy is limited to in-frame clones, with some not included. The table lists hundreds of thousands of clones, about 88% of them singletons. Source material: peripheral blood. The chain links TRBV4-2 to TRBJ2-7; the D gene is possibly TRBD2 (6 bases). The clonotype originates from a woman aged 25-40 years with COVID-19, enrolled during active disease. The CDR3 DNA sequence: TGTGCCAGCAGCCAGACCTGGGCGGGGTCCGAGCAGTACTTC. Translating it yields CASSQTWAGSEQYF.